These T cell receptor beta chains were read from a single sample in a study of CD8 T cells in ankylosing spondylitis. TCRdb analysed the 5' RACE reads with MiXCR anew, one entry per CDR3 protein. The repertoire holds about 130,000 distinct CDR3 sequences, with around 7% as singletons. The sample consisted of blood, either unsorted or a sorted T cell fraction (not recorded which). Receptor source: a male donor with ankylosing spondylitis or in good health (not recorded which). Both conserved end residues are part of each CDR3. Fields, in order: J gene, D gene, V gene, clone size, CDR3 protein, CDR3 DNA. D genes are given only for firm matches. Where a row states a size, it is once, few, many or the class of an expanded clone; other rows omit it.

j_gene: TRBJ2-5; d_gene: .; v_gene: TRBV5-1; abundance: many; CDR3aa: CASRSGSETQYF; CDR3nt: TGCGCCAGCAGATCAGGGTCAGAGACCCAGTACTTC
j_gene: TRBJ2-4; d_gene: .; v_gene: TRBV28; abundance: many; CDR3aa: CASSQMTEFIAKNIQYF; CDR3nt: TGTGCCAGCAGCCAAATGACAGAGTTTATAGCCAAAAACATTCAGTACTTC
j_gene: TRBJ2-5; d_gene: TRBD2; v_gene: TRBV12-3/TRBV12-4; abundance: many; CDR3aa: CASRRTSGSSTTQETQYF; CDR3nt: TGTGCCAGCAGACGGACTAGCGGTTCCTCCACCACCCAAGAGACCCAGTACTTC
j_gene: TRBJ2-1; d_gene: .; v_gene: TRBV12-3/TRBV12-4; abundance: many; CDR3aa: CASSLSQEPHNEQFF; CDR3nt: TGTGCCAGCAGTTTGTCCCAAGAACCCCACAATGAGCAGTTCTTC
j_gene: TRBJ2-5; d_gene: TRBD2; v_gene: TRBV12-3/TRBV12-4; abundance: many; CDR3aa: CASSSWASGSPQYF; CDR3nt: TGTGCCAGCAGCTCTTGGGCTAGCGGGAGCCCCCAGTACTTC
j_gene: TRBJ2-3; d_gene: .; v_gene: TRBV4-2; abundance: .; CDR3aa: CAISPGPLLDTQYF; CDR3nt: TGTGCCATCAGCCCGGGGCCCCTTCTGGATACGCAGTATTTT
j_gene: TRBJ1-1; d_gene: .; v_gene: TRBV29-1; abundance: many; CDR3aa: CSVVLEMNTEAFF; CDR3nt: TGCAGCGTTGTTCTAGAAATGAACACTGAAGCTTTCTTT
j_gene: TRBJ2-1; d_gene: TRBD2; v_gene: TRBV12-3/TRBV12-4; abundance: .; CDR3aa: CTSSRPGLAGITNEQFF; CDR3nt: TGTACCAGCAGCCGCCCGGGACTAGCGGGGATCACCAATGAGCAGTTCTTC
j_gene: TRBJ1-1; d_gene: .; v_gene: TRBV20-1; abundance: many; CDR3aa: CSATPGKYTEAFF; CDR3nt: TGCAGTGCTACTCCAGGGAAGTACACTGAAGCTTTCTTT
j_gene: TRBJ1-2; d_gene: TRBD1; v_gene: TRBV15; abundance: many; CDR3aa: CATSRDRTGSLANYGYTF; CDR3nt: TGTGCCACCAGCAGAGATCGGACAGGTTCACTTGCTAACTATGGCTACACCTTC
j_gene: TRBJ1-3; d_gene: .; v_gene: TRBV7-6; abundance: many; CDR3aa: CASSLGVSHPGNTIYF; CDR3nt: TGTGCCAGCAGCTTAGGGGTTAGCCACCCTGGAAACACCATATATTTT
j_gene: TRBJ2-2; d_gene: .; v_gene: TRBV25-1; abundance: .; CDR3aa: CASSELGGGELFF; CDR3nt: TGTGCCAGCAGTGAGCTAGGGGGCGGGGAGCTGTTTTTT
j_gene: TRBJ1-5; d_gene: .; v_gene: TRBV7-6; abundance: many; CDR3aa: CASSLVGNGNQPQHF; CDR3nt: TGTGCCAGCAGCTTAGTGGGGAATGGCAATCAGCCCCAGCATTTT
j_gene: TRBJ2-7; d_gene: TRBD2; v_gene: TRBV5-1; abundance: .; CDR3aa: CASSRTSGGAYEQYF; CDR3nt: TGCGCCAGCAGCCGGACTAGCGGGGGGGCCTACGAGCAGTACTTC
j_gene: TRBJ2-2; d_gene: .; v_gene: TRBV5-1; abundance: .; CDR3aa: CASSWNTGELFF; CDR3nt: TGCGCCAGCAGCTGGAACACCGGGGAGCTGTTTTTT
j_gene: TRBJ2-4; d_gene: .; v_gene: TRBV12-3/TRBV12-4; abundance: many; CDR3aa: CASRIQGGIQYF; CDR3nt: TGTGCCAGCAGGATCCAGGGCGGCATTCAGTACTTC
j_gene: TRBJ1-3; d_gene: TRBD1; v_gene: TRBV18; abundance: .; CDR3aa: CASSGGQGLSGNTIYF; CDR3nt: TGTGCCAGCTCAGGCGGACAGGGACTCTCTGGAAACACCATATATTTT
j_gene: TRBJ2-1; d_gene: .; v_gene: TRBV2; abundance: .; CDR3aa: CASTRSQDTGDEQFF; CDR3nt: TGTGCCAGCACCCGAAGCCAGGACACTGGTGATGAGCAGTTCTTC
j_gene: TRBJ2-1; d_gene: TRBD2; v_gene: TRBV24-1; abundance: many; CDR3aa: CATSESSGGYYNEQFF; CDR3nt: TGTGCCACCAGTGAATCTAGCGGGGGGTACTACAATGAGCAGTTCTTC
j_gene: TRBJ2-7; d_gene: TRBD1; v_gene: TRBV20-1; abundance: .; CDR3aa: CSARDPTGVYEQYF; CDR3nt: TGCAGTGCTAGAGACCCGACAGGGGTATACGAGCAGTACTTC
j_gene: TRBJ2-2; d_gene: TRBD1; v_gene: TRBV5-5; abundance: many; CDR3aa: CASSLVGTGAAGELFF; CDR3nt: TGTGCCAGCAGCTTGGTAGGGACAGGGGCCGCCGGGGAGCTGTTTTTT
j_gene: TRBJ1-1; d_gene: .; v_gene: TRBV30; abundance: few; CDR3aa: CAWSEMGVEAFF; CDR3nt: TGTGCCTGGAGTGAAATGGGCGTTGAGGCTTTCTTT
j_gene: TRBJ2-2; d_gene: .; v_gene: TRBV2; abundance: many; CDR3aa: CASSGIWNAGELFF; CDR3nt: TGTGCCAGCAGTGGGATCTGGAACGCCGGGGAGCTGTTTTTT
j_gene: TRBJ2-7; d_gene: .; v_gene: TRBV28; abundance: .; CDR3aa: CASSLYHEQYF; CDR3nt: TGTGCCAGCAGTTTATACCACGAGCAGTACTTC
j_gene: TRBJ2-2; d_gene: TRBD2; v_gene: TRBV12-3/TRBV12-4; abundance: .; CDR3aa: CASSLGIRVGAGGNTGELFF; CDR3nt: TGTGCCAGCAGTTTAGGCATCAGGGTGGGAGCGGGGGGAAACACCGGGGAGCTGTTTTTT
j_gene: TRBJ1-2; d_gene: .; v_gene: TRBV9; abundance: many; CDR3aa: CASSPEDRPIGYTF; CDR3nt: TGTGCCAGCAGCCCCGAGGACAGACCAATTGGCTACACCTTC
j_gene: TRBJ2-7; d_gene: TRBD2; v_gene: TRBV7-7; abundance: many; CDR3aa: CASSPGGSRYEQYF; CDR3nt: TGTGCTAGCAGCCCCGGCGGGAGTCGGTACGAGCAGTACTTC
j_gene: TRBJ2-2; d_gene: .; v_gene: TRBV12-3/TRBV12-4; abundance: many; CDR3aa: CASSLRGGYTGELFF; CDR3nt: TGTGCCAGCAGTTTGAGGGGGGGGTACACCGGGGAGCTGTTTTTT
j_gene: TRBJ2-3; d_gene: .; v_gene: TRBV5-1; abundance: many; CDR3aa: CASRSGSHPGPDTQYF; CDR3nt: TGCGCCAGCAGGTCGGGAAGCCACCCAGGACCCGATACGCAGTATTTT
j_gene: TRBJ2-7; d_gene: TRBD1; v_gene: TRBV9; abundance: many; CDR3aa: CASGPGQGSYEQYF; CDR3nt: TGTGCCAGCGGACCGGGACAGGGGTCCTACGAGCAGTACTTC
j_gene: TRBJ2-2; d_gene: TRBD1; v_gene: TRBV10-3; abundance: many; CDR3aa: CAIGAPGQGAAVVNTGELFF; CDR3nt: TGTGCCATCGGAGCGCCCGGACAGGGGGCGGCCGTTGTGAACACCGGGGAGCTGTTTTTT
j_gene: TRBJ2-7; d_gene: .; v_gene: TRBV7-3; abundance: many; CDR3aa: CASSLTGRTDSEQYF; CDR3nt: TGTGCCAGCAGCTTAACGGGGAGGACTGATAGCGAGCAGTACTTC
j_gene: TRBJ2-5; d_gene: .; v_gene: TRBV20-1; abundance: many; CDR3aa: CSAMPGETQYF; CDR3nt: TGCAGTGCTATGCCGGGGGAGACCCAGTACTTC
j_gene: TRBJ1-2; d_gene: .; v_gene: TRBV12-3/TRBV12-4; abundance: many; CDR3aa: CASSAGEPTNYGYTF; CDR3nt: TGTGCCAGCAGTGCCGGGGAACCAACTAACTATGGCTACACCTTC
j_gene: TRBJ1-1; d_gene: TRBD1; v_gene: TRBV20-1; abundance: many; CDR3aa: CSASPGGHTEAFF; CDR3nt: TGCAGTGCTAGTCCAGGGGGCCACACTGAAGCTTTCTTT
j_gene: TRBJ2-1; d_gene: TRBD2; v_gene: TRBV5-1; abundance: many; CDR3aa: CASSLGTTGEQFF; CDR3nt: TGCGCCAGCAGCCTCGGGACTACTGGTGAGCAGTTCTTC
j_gene: TRBJ2-2; d_gene: .; v_gene: TRBV6-1; abundance: many; CDR3aa: CASSVRGRYSNTGELFF; CDR3nt: TGTGCCAGCAGTGTCCGGGGCCGCTATTCGAACACCGGGGAGCTGTTTTTT
j_gene: TRBJ2-3; d_gene: .; v_gene: TRBV6-9; abundance: many; CDR3aa: CASSSGQSTDTQYF; CDR3nt: TGTGCCAGCAGCTCCGGACAGAGCACAGATACGCAGTATTTT
j_gene: TRBJ2-3; d_gene: TRBD2; v_gene: TRBV20-1; abundance: many; CDR3aa: CSARVAGERADTQYF; CDR3nt: TGCAGTGCTAGAGTGGCGGGAGAGAGGGCAGATACGCAGTATTTT
j_gene: TRBJ1-3; d_gene: .; v_gene: TRBV18; abundance: many; CDR3aa: CASSPKSSGNTIYF; CDR3nt: TGTGCCAGCTCACCCAAAAGCTCTGGAAACACCATATATTTT
j_gene: TRBJ1-5; d_gene: .; v_gene: TRBV20-1; abundance: many; CDR3aa: CSANVARGNQPQHF; CDR3nt: TGCAGTGCCAACGTCGCTAGAGGCAATCAGCCCCAGCATTTT
j_gene: TRBJ1-1; d_gene: .; v_gene: TRBV19; abundance: many; CDR3aa: CASTLSWANTEAFF; CDR3nt: TGTGCCAGTACCCTAAGCTGGGCGAACACTGAAGCTTTCTTT
j_gene: TRBJ2-5; d_gene: .; v_gene: TRBV10-3; abundance: few; CDR3aa: CAISQKGETQYF; CDR3nt: TGTGCCATCAGTCAAAAAGGGGAGACCCAGTACTTC
j_gene: TRBJ1-1; d_gene: TRBD1; v_gene: TRBV12-3/TRBV12-4; abundance: many; CDR3aa: CASSFLTQGATEAFF; CDR3nt: TGTGCCAGCAGTTTTCTCACACAGGGGGCTACTGAAGCTTTCTTT
j_gene: TRBJ1-1; d_gene: .; v_gene: TRBV13; abundance: many; CDR3aa: CASSPEVNTEAFF; CDR3nt: TGTGCCAGCAGCCCAGAGGTGAACACTGAAGCTTTCTTT
j_gene: TRBJ1-4; d_gene: TRBD1; v_gene: TRBV4-1; abundance: many; CDR3aa: CASSRTGFAEKLFF; CDR3nt: TGCGCCAGCAGCCGGACAGGGTTCGCTGAAAAACTGTTTTTT
j_gene: TRBJ2-7; d_gene: .; v_gene: TRBV7-8; abundance: .; CDR3aa: CASSLAGGEYEQYF; CDR3nt: TGTGCCAGCAGCTTAGCAGGGGGGGAATACGAGCAGTACTTC
j_gene: TRBJ1-1; d_gene: TRBD1; v_gene: TRBV9; abundance: many; CDR3aa: CASSAGQVFWNTEAFF; CDR3nt: TGTGCCAGCAGCGCCGGACAGGTTTTTTGGAACACTGAAGCTTTCTTT
j_gene: TRBJ2-5; d_gene: TRBD2; v_gene: TRBV3-1; abundance: many; CDR3aa: CASTFRLAGEETQYF; CDR3nt: TGTGCCAGCACCTTTAGACTAGCGGGGGAAGAGACCCAGTACTTC
j_gene: TRBJ1-2; d_gene: .; v_gene: TRBV29-1; abundance: many; CDR3aa: CSVVRTLVGYTF; CDR3nt: TGCAGCGTTGTCAGGACTCTGGTCGGCTACACCTTC
j_gene: TRBJ2-3; d_gene: TRBD2; v_gene: TRBV29-1; abundance: many; CDR3aa: CSAMTSTSTDTQYF; CDR3nt: TGCAGCGCTATGACTAGCACCAGCACAGATACGCAGTATTTT
j_gene: TRBJ2-7; d_gene: .; v_gene: TRBV27; abundance: many; CDR3aa: CASSYRDSRDEQYF; CDR3nt: TGTGCCAGCAGTTACCGGGACTCCCGGGACGAGCAGTACTTC
j_gene: TRBJ2-7; d_gene: TRBD2; v_gene: TRBV20-1; abundance: many; CDR3aa: CSADEGLAGISQYF; CDR3nt: TGCAGTGCGGACGAAGGACTAGCGGGTATAAGTCAGTACTTC
j_gene: TRBJ1-2; d_gene: .; v_gene: TRBV5-1; abundance: many; CDR3aa: CASSQLGSLYGYTF; CDR3nt: TGCGCCAGCAGTCAGCTGGGTTCCCTGTATGGCTACACCTTC
j_gene: TRBJ2-1; d_gene: TRBD2; v_gene: TRBV7-7; abundance: many; CDR3aa: CASSVSGTSGKSEQFF; CDR3nt: TGTGCTAGCAGCGTATCCGGGACTAGCGGGAAGTCTGAGCAGTTCTTC
j_gene: TRBJ2-1; d_gene: .; v_gene: TRBV6-4; abundance: many; CDR3aa: CASSDSGGAHNEQFF; CDR3nt: TGTGCCAGCAGTGACTCCGGGGGAGCCCACAATGAGCAGTTCTTC
j_gene: TRBJ2-1; d_gene: .; v_gene: TRBV7-8; abundance: many; CDR3aa: CASSLTDRLEQFF; CDR3nt: TGTGCCAGCAGCTTGACCGACAGGTTGGAGCAGTTCTTC
j_gene: TRBJ1-5; d_gene: .; v_gene: TRBV28; abundance: .; CDR3aa: CASSFLQIRNTYSNQPQHF; CDR3nt: TGTGCCAGCAGTTTCCTACAGATTAGGAATACTTATAGCAATCAGCCCCAGCATTTT
j_gene: TRBJ2-1; d_gene: .; v_gene: TRBV5-1; abundance: many; CDR3aa: CASSLFGLISYNEQFF; CDR3nt: TGCGCCAGCAGCTTGTTCGGACTAATCTCCTACAATGAGCAGTTCTTC